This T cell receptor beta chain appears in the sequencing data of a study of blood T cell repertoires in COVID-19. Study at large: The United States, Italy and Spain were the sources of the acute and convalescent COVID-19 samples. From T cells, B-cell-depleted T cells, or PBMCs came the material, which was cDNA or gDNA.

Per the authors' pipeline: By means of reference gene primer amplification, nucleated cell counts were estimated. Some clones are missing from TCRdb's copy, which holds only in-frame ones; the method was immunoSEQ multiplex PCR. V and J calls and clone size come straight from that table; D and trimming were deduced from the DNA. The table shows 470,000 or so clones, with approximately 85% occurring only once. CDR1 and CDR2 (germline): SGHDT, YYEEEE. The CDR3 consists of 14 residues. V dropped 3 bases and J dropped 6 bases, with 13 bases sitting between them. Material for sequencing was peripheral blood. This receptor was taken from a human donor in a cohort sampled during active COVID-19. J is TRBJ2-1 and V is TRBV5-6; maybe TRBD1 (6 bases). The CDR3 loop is CASSSTTGINEQFF. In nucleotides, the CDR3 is TGTGCCAGCAGCTCTACCACAGGGATCAATGAGCAGTTCTTC.